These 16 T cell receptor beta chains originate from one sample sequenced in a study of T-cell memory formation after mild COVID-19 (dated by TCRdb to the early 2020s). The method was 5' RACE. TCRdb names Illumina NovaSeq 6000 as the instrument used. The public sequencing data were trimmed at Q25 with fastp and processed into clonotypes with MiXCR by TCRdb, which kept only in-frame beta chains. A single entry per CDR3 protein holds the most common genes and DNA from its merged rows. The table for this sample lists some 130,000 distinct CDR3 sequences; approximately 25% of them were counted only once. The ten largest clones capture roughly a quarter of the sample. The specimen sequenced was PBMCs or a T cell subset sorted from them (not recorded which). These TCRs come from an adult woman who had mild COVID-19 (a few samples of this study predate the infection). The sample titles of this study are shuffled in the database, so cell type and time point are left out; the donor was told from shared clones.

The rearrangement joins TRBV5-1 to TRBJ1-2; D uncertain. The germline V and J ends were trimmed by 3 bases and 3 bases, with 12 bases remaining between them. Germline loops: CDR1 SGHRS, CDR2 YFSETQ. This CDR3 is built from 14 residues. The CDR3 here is CASSYATVDYGYTF. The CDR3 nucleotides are TGCGCCAGCAGCTATGCGACCGTTGACTATGGCTACACCTTC.

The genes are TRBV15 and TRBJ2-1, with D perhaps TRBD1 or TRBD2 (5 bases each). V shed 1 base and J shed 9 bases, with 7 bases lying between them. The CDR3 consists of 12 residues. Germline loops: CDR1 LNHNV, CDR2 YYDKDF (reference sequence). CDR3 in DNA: TGTGCCACCAGCAGAGTTGGGGGTGAGCAGTTCTTC. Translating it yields CATSRVGGEQFF.

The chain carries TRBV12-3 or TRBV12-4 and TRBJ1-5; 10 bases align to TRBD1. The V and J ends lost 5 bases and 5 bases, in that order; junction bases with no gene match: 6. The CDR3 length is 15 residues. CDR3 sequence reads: CASSRDRGPDQPQHF. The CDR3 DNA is TGTGCCAGCAGTCGGGACAGGGGCCCCGATCAGCCCCAGCATTTT.

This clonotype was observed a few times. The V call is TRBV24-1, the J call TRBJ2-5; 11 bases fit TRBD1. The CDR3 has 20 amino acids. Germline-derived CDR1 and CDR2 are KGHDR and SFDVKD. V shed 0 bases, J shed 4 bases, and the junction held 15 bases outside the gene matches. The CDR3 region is CATSDLTEGPSDRGRETQYF. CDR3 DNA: TGTGCCACCAGTGATTTGACGGAGGGCCCGTCGGACAGGGGGCGAGAGACCCAGTACTTC.

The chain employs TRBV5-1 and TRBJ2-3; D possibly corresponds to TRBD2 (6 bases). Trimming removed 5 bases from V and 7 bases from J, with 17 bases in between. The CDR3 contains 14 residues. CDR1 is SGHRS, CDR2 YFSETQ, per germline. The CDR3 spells CASRGIAAEYTQYF. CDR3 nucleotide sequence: TGCGCCAGCAGAGGAATAGCGGCGGAATATACGCAGTATTTT.

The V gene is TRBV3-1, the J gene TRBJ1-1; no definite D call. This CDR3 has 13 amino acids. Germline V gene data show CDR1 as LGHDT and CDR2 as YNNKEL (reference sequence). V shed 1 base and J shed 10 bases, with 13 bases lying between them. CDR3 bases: TGTGCCAGCAGCCAAGGAGCGGGTACCGGAGCTTTCTTT. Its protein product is CASSQGAGTGAFF.

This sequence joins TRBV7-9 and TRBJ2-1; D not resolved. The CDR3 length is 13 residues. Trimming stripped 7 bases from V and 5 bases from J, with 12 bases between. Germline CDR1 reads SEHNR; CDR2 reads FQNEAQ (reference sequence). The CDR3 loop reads CASTLLPHNEQFF. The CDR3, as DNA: TGTGCCAGCACGCTACTACCCCACAATGAGCAGTTCTTC.

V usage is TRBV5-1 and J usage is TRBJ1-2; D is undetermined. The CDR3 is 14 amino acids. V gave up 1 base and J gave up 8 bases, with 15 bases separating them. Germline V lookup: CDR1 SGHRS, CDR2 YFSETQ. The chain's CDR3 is CASSLSARALGYTF. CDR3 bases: TGCGCCAGCAGCTTGTCCGCCAGAGCTTTGGGCTACACCTTC.

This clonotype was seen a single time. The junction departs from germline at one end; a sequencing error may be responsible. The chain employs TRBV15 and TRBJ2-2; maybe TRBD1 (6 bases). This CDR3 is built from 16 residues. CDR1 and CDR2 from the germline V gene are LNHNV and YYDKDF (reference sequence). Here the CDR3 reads CATSGEDSANTGELFF. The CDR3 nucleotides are TGTGCCACCAGCGGAGAGGACAGCGCGAACACCGGGGAGCTGTTTTTT.

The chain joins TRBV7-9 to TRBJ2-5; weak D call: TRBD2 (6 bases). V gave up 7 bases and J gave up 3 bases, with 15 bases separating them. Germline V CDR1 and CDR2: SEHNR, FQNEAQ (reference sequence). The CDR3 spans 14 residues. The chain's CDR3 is CASTLGAGKETQYF. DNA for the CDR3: TGTGCCAGCACCCTAGGAGCGGGTAAAGAGACCCAGTACTTC. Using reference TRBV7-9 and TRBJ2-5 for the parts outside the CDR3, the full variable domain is DTGVSQNPRHKITKRGQNVTFRCDPISEHNRLYWYRQTLGQGPEFLTYFQNEAQLEKSRLLSDRFSAERPKGSFSTLEIQRTEQGDSAMYLCASTLGAGKETQYFGPGTRLLVL.

The CDR3 sequence: CAAARDLYNEQFF. DNA for the CDR3: TGCGCCGCAGCCAGGGACCTATACAATGAGCAGTTCTTC. This chain uses TRBV4-3 with TRBJ2-1; D is possibly TRBD1 or TRBD2 (5 bases each). Trimming cost V 11 bases and J 4 bases, with 15 bases left between them. Germline CDR1 and CDR2: LGHNA and YSLEER. The CDR3 runs 13 residues.

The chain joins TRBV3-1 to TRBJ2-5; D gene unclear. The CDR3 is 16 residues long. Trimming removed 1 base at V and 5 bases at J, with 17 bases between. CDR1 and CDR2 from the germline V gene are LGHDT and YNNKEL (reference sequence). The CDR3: CASSQVTWTSHETQYF. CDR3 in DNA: TGTGCCAGCAGCCAAGTAACTTGGACCAGTCACGAGACCCAGTACTTC.

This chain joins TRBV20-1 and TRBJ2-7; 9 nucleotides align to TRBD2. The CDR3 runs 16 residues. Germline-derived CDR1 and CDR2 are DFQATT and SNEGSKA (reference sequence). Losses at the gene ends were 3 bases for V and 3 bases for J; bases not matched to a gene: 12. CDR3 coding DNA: TGCAGTGCTAGCCCTAACCCCCCTAGCGGGGACTACGAGCAGTACTTC. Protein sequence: CSASPNPPSGDYEQYF.

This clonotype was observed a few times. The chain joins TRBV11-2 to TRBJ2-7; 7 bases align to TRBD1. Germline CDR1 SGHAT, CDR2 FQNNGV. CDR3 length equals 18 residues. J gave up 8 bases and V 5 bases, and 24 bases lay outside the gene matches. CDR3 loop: CASSQTPRGRRGNTKQYF. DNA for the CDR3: TGTGCCAGCAGCCAAACCCCTAGGGGGCGAAGGGGGAATACGAAGCAGTACTTC.

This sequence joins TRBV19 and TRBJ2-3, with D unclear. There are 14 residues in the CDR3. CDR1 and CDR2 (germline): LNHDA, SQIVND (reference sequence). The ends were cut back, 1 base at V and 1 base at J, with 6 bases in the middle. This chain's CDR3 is CASSIAGGTDTQYF. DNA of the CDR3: TGTGCCAGTAGTATAGCGGGCGGCACAGATACGCAGTATTTT.

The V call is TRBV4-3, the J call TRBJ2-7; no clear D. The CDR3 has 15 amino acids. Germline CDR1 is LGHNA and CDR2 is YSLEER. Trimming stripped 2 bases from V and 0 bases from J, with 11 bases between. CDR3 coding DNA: TGCGCCAGCAGCCAAAGTAGGCAGGCCTCCTACGAGCAGTACTTC. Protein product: CASSQSRQASYEQYF.